Presented here are 32 T cell receptor beta chains from one specimen sequenced in a study of cytomegalovirus exposure and HLA in healthy donors. Use of 60 Vbeta and 13 Jbeta primers characterized the PCR. Sequencing used immunoSEQ multiplex PCR; TCRdb keeps in-frame clones, though not all of them. The record lists approximately 92,000 clones, of which the ten most abundant hold roughly 3%. The sequencing sample was made of PBMCs. The origin of the receptors is a woman in her 30s in good health and CMV-seronegative.

The chain combines TRBV29-1 with TRBJ2-7, with 12 bases identical to TRBD2. This CDR3 comprises 14 residues. Looked up from germline, CDR1 is SQVTM and CDR2 is ANQGSEA. Trimming at V came to 6 bases and at J to 3 bases, leaving 6 bases not matched to a gene. The CDR3 loop is CSVVTSGGLYEQYF. The CDR3 nucleotides are TGCAGCGTGGTTACTAGCGGGGGGCTCTACGAGCAGTACTTC.

About this clone itself: One end of the junction does not line up with germline, which may come from a read error. The rearrangement links TRBV6-1 to TRBJ2-7, with 11 positions matching TRBD2. Germline V gene data show CDR1 as MNHNS and CDR2 as SASEGT. The CDR3 contains 15 residues. CDR3 in amino acids: CASDKLAGGSNEQYF. The CDR3 bases are TGTGCCAGCGATAAGCTAGCGGGAGGCTCCAACGAGCAGTACTTC.

The J gene is TRBJ1-2, the V gene TRBV5-1; D is unclear. Germline V gene lookup returns CDR1 SGHRS and CDR2 YFSETQ. V dropped 1 base and J dropped 0 bases, with 10 bases sitting between them. The CDR3 is 15 residues long. Here the CDR3 DNA reads TGCGCCAGCAGCTTGACGGCGGATACTAACTATGGCTACACCTTC. It translates to CASSLTADTNYGYTF.

The J gene is TRBJ1-5, the V gene TRBV9, with 7 nucleotides matching TRBD1. There are 16 residues in the CDR3. The V gene end was trimmed by 3 bases and the J gene end by 3 bases; junction bases not matched to a gene: 9. CDR1 and CDR2 from the germline V gene are SGDLS and YYNGEE. CDR3 nucleotide sequence: TGTGCCAGCAGCGCCACAGGGGACCTAAACAATCAGCCCCAGCATTTT. The encoded protein is CASSATGDLNNQPQHF.

About this clone itself: The sample holds other DNA sequences that translate to the same CDR3. J is TRBJ2-2 and V is TRBV13; 9 nucleotides agree with TRBD2. The CDR3 runs to 16 residues. The germline gives CDR1 PRHDT, CDR2 FYEKMQ (reference sequence). Trimming took 5 bases from V and 4 from J; bases not matched to a gene: 8. CDR3 coding DNA: TGTGCCAGCAGCCGGGGACTAGCAGGAGTCACCGGGGAGCTGTTTTTT. This codes for CASSRGLAGVTGELFF.

The CDR3 spells CASSPPDIQYGYTF. Here the CDR3 DNA reads TGTGCCAGCAGCCCACCGGACATACAATACGGCTACACCTTC. V usage is TRBV6-6 and J usage is TRBJ1-2, with D perhaps matching TRBD1 (5 bases). The CDR3 totals 14 residues. V was trimmed by 6 bases and J by 8 bases, leaving 19 bases between them. Germline-derived CDR1 and CDR2 are MNHNY and SVGAGI (reference sequence).

This sequence joins TRBV5-6 and TRBJ1-2; D unresolved. Germline V gene lookup returns CDR1 SGHDT and CDR2 YYEEEE. The length of the CDR3 is 15 residues. Trimming removed 0 bases from V and 0 bases from J, with 9 bases in between. The CDR3 loop reads CASSLGASPNYGYTF. The CDR3 coding sequence is TGTGCCAGCAGCTTGGGTGCCAGTCCTAACTATGGCTACACCTTC.

The chain links TRBV28 to TRBJ2-5, with D tentatively TRBD1 (5 bases). Germline V gene data show CDR1 as MDHEN and CDR2 as SYDVKM. CDR3 size: 15 residues. V was trimmed by 5 bases and J by 5 bases, leaving 18 bases between them. The CDR3 DNA reads as TGTGCCAGCAGTCCCCCCCAGGGAATGAGGGAGACCCAGTACTTC. Encoded protein: CASSPPQGMRETQYF.

This chain uses TRBV5-1 with TRBJ2-2, with D possibly matching TRBD1 (5 bases). The V end was cut by 0 bases, the J end by 3 bases, with 9 bases between. Germline V gene data show CDR1 as SGHRS and CDR2 as YFSETQ. The CDR3 length is 15 residues. CDR3: CASSLVRVDTGELFF. For the CDR3, the DNA is TGCGCCAGCAGCTTGGTCAGGGTGGACACCGGGGAGCTGTTTTTT.

This chain uses TRBV28 with TRBJ2-7; 16 bases are shared with TRBD2. This CDR3 has 17 amino acids. After removal of 3 bases from V and 1 base from J, the junction contained 3 bases not matched to a gene. Germline CDR1 and CDR2: MDHEN and SYDVKM. The CDR3 sequence: CASSFVGLAGGSYEQYF. The CDR3 region has the DNA TGTGCCAGCAGTTTTGTGGGACTAGCGGGGGGGTCCTACGAGCAGTACTTC.

The rearrangement uses TRBV5-1 and TRBJ2-6, with a tentative D call TRBD1 (6 bases). Looked up from germline, CDR1 is SGHRS and CDR2 is YFSETQ. Deletions cut 7 bases from V and 0 bases from J, with 14 bases between. CDR3 length equals 16 residues. As DNA, the CDR3 is TGCGCCAGCCGTGAGGGGGTAATCTCTGGGGCCAACGTCCTGACTTTC. It yields the protein CASREGVISGANVLTF.

This rearrangement joins TRBV28 to TRBJ1-2; 9 bases align to TRBD1. The V gene end was trimmed by 0 bases and the J gene end by 6 bases; junction bases not matched to a gene: 8. The CDR3 totals 16 residues. CDR1 is MDHEN and CDR2 is SYDVKM in the germline V gene. In DNA form, the CDR3 reads TGTGCCAGCAGTTTATGGGACAGGGGATCGGTCGATGGCTACACCTTC. Its protein is CASSLWDRGSVDGYTF.

V and J are TRBV7-9 and TRBJ1-4; D may be TRBD1 (5 bases). Per germline, CDR1 SEHNR and CDR2 FQNEAQ (reference sequence). This CDR3 is built from 15 residues. The germline V and J ends were trimmed by 3 bases and 3 bases, with 11 bases remaining between them. The CDR3 is CASSLGEGSNEKLFF. As DNA, the CDR3 is TGTGCCAGCAGCTTGGGGGAGGGTTCTAATGAAAAACTGTTTTTT.

V usage is TRBV7-7 and J usage is TRBJ2-5; 10 nucleotides agree with TRBD1. CDR3 length: 15 residues. Per the germline V gene, CDR1 is SSHAT and CDR2 is FNYEAQ (reference sequence). CDR3 sequence: CASSRGTGVQETQYF. The DNA for the CDR3 is TGTGCTAGTTCCAGAGGGACAGGGGTTCAAGAGACCCAGTACTTC.

The chain has TRBV11-2 and TRBJ2-4; 7 bases agree with TRBD2. The CDR3 sequence is 13 residues long. J lost 9 bases, V lost 3 bases, and 5 bases had no gene match. Germline V CDR1 and CDR2: SGHAT, FQNNGV. CDR3 loop: CASSLGGNGIQYF. Here the CDR3 DNA reads TGTGCCAGCAGCTTGGGGGGGAATGGCATTCAGTACTTC.

J is TRBJ2-6 and V is TRBV28; no clear D gene. The CDR3 is 16 amino acids. Trimming left V 3 bases short and J 2 bases short, with 11 bases between. The germline gives CDR1 MDHEN, CDR2 SYDVKM. The CDR3 nucleotides are TGTGCCAGCAGTTTCCCCACAGTTACTGGGGCCAACGTCCTGACTTTC. Translated, it gives CASSFPTVTGANVLTF.

The chain links TRBV10-1 to TRBJ2-7; D perhaps matches TRBD1 (6 bases). There are 13 residues in the CDR3. The germline gives CDR1 WNHNN, CDR2 SYGVQD (reference sequence). V was cut by 4 bases and J by 2 bases, with 9 bases left in between. CDR3: CASSGGHTYEQYF. For the CDR3, the DNA is TGCGCCAGCAGTGGGGGACATACCTACGAGCAGTACTTC.

The chain recombines TRBV5-1 with TRBJ2-3; TRBD2 matches 12 bases. Losses at the gene ends were 0 bases for V and 4 bases for J; bases not matched to a gene: 3. The CDR3 is made up of 16 amino acids. Germline V gene data show CDR1 as SGHRS and CDR2 as YFSETQ. The DNA of the CDR3 is TGCGCCAGCAGCTTGGCTACTAGCGGGAGGCCAGATACGCAGTATTTT. This translates into CASSLATSGRPDTQYF.

V is TRBV6-5 and J is TRBJ2-1; the D gene is possibly TRBD1 (6 bases). This CDR3 spans 16 amino acids. Per the germline V gene, CDR1 is MNHEY and CDR2 is SVGAGI. Trimming shortened V by 2 bases and J by 3 bases, and 14 bases separated the two germline ends. The CDR3 region is CASSYPPTGDYNEQFF. CDR3 coding DNA: TGTGCCAGCAGTTACCCCCCGACAGGAGACTACAATGAGCAGTTCTTC.

The chain has TRBV5-4 and TRBJ2-5; D call uncertain. The V and J ends lost 0 bases and 2 bases respectively, with 11 bases between them. Germline V CDR1 and CDR2: SGHNT, YYREEE (reference sequence). This CDR3 contains 15 residues. The DNA for the CDR3 is TGTGCCAGCAGCTTGGACCGGTTATTTCAAGAGACCCAGTACTTC. Translated: CASSLDRLFQETQYF.

The rearrangement uses TRBV9 and TRBJ1-1; D unclear. Per germline, CDR1 SGDLS and CDR2 YYNGEE. This CDR3 is 16 amino acids long. Trimming shortened V by 3 bases and J by 1 base, and 16 bases separated the two germline ends. CDR3 coding DNA: TGTGCCAGCAGCGCTCCGGGAGTATCCTCGAACACTGAAGCTTTCTTT. It yields the protein CASSAPGVSSNTEAFF.

The chain has TRBV29-1 and TRBJ2-3; 7 bases line up with TRBD2. This CDR3 contains 15 residues. The trim removed 1 base at V and 0 bases at J, leaving 4 bases unmatched. Germline CDR1 reads SQVTM; CDR2 reads ANQGSEA. The DNA for the CDR3 is TGCAGCGTTGAAGGCGGGGGTCTGAGCACAGATACGCAGTATTTT. Translated: CSVEGGGLSTDTQYF.

The V gene is TRBV7-2, the J gene TRBJ2-7; TRBD2 matches 9 bases. The ends lost 1 base at V and 3 bases at J; junction bases unmatched: 4. Germline-derived CDR1 and CDR2 are SGHTA and FQGNSA. This CDR3 is built from 15 residues. CDR3 residues: CASSLDPSGNYEQYF. CDR3 DNA sequence: TGTGCCAGCAGCTTAGACCCTAGCGGGAACTACGAGCAGTACTTC.

This chain connects TRBV4-2 to TRBJ2-3; 7 positions agree with TRBD2. Germline lookup yields CDR1 LGHNA and CDR2 YNFKEQ. The CDR3 totals 13 residues. The V and J ends lost 5 bases and 3 bases, in that order; junction bases with no gene match: 2. CDR3 sequence reads: CASSEGGTDTQYF. The CDR3 region has the DNA TGTGCCAGCAGCGAGGGAGGGACAGATACGCAGTATTTT.

The J gene is TRBJ2-1, the V gene TRBV6-1; 7 bases match TRBD2. The CDR3 is 15 residues long. CDR1 and CDR2 from the germline V gene are MNHNS and SASEGT. V lost 7 bases to trimming and J lost 5 bases; unmatched junction nucleotides: 11. CDR3 DNA: TGTGCCAGCACCCCTCCAGGGAGGGCTAACAATGAGCAGTTCTTC. Its protein product is CASTPPGRANNEQFF.

The V call is TRBV7-9, the J call TRBJ2-5; TRBD1 agrees at 9 bases. With the DNA end fitting TRBJ2-7 better, the J assignment may be wrong. Germline V gene sequence: CDR1 SEHNR, CDR2 FQNEAQ (reference sequence). The CDR3 loop spans 13 amino acids. The CDR3 region has the DNA TGTGCCAGTCGGGACAGGGCGGCGTACGAGCAGTACTTC. This sequence encodes CASRDRAAYEQYF.

The V gene is TRBV13, the J gene TRBJ1-5; possible D gene TRBD1, 5 bases. Trimming took off 4 bases at V and 1 base at J, with 17 bases between the two ends. From germline, CDR1 is PRHDT and CDR2 FYEKMQ (reference sequence). The CDR3 is 17 residues long. CDR3 amino acids: CASSSPGGKWSNQPQHF. Written as DNA, the CDR3 is TGTGCCAGCAGCTCGCCTGGGGGGAAATGGAGCAATCAGCCCCAGCATTTT. Supplemented by reference TRBV13 and TRBJ1-5, the full variable domain reads AAGVIQSPRHLIKEKRETATLKCYPIPRHDTVYWYQQGPGQDPQFLISFYEKMQSDKGSIPDRFSAQQFSDYHSELNMSSLELGDSALYFCASSSPGGKWSNQPQHFGDGTRLSIL.

V gene TRBV5-1 combines with J gene TRBJ1-2; possibly TRBD1 for D (6 bases). CDR1 and CDR2 (germline): SGHRS, YFSETQ. This CDR3 is built from 15 residues. Trimming removed 4 bases at V and 0 bases at J, with 13 bases between. CDR3 DNA sequence: TGCGCCAGCAGCCCCAGGACAGAAGCTAACTATGGCTACACCTTC. This sequence encodes CASSPRTEANYGYTF. The full variable domain, its missing parts supplied by reference TRBV5-1 and TRBJ1-2, is KAGVTQTPRYLIKTRGQQVTLSCSPISGHRSVSWYQQTPGQGLQFLFEYFSETQRNKGNFPGRFSGRQFSNSRSEMNVSTLELGDSALYLCASSPRTEANYGYTFGSGTRLTVV.

This chain links TRBV6-5 with TRBJ1-2, with 8 nucleotides matching TRBD1. The germline V gene encodes CDR1 MNHEY and CDR2 SVGAGI. The CDR3 sequence is 15 residues long. The V gene end was trimmed by 4 bases and the J gene end by 2 bases; junction bases not matched to a gene: 6. CDR3 in DNA: TGTGCCAGCAGTTCCGGACAGGGAGCCAACTATGGCTACACCTTC. Translation: CASSSGQGANYGYTF.

The V call is TRBV5-1, the J call TRBJ2-5, with no clear D. V lost 4 bases, J lost 1 base, and 5 bases lay in between. Germline CDR1 and CDR2: SGHRS and YFSETQ. This CDR3 spans 12 amino acids. Here the CDR3 reads CASSLPQETQYF. CDR3 bases: TGCGCCAGCAGCCTACCCCAAGAGACCCAGTACTTC. Complete variable domain (other parts from reference TRBV5-1 and TRBJ2-5): KAGVTQTPRYLIKTRGQQVTLSCSPISGHRSVSWYQQTPGQGLQFLFEYFSETQRNKGNFPGRFSGRQFSNSRSEMNVSTLELGDSALYLCASSLPQETQYFGPGTRLLVL.

V gene TRBV11-2 combines with J gene TRBJ1-4; D remains unclear. Germline lookup yields CDR1 SGHAT and CDR2 FQNNGV. V lost 0 bases, J lost 5 bases, and 4 bases lay in between. This CDR3 comprises 13 residues. The CDR3 DNA follows: TGTGCCAGCAGCTTAGACAGGAATGAAAAACTGTTTTTT. This gives the protein CASSLDRNEKLFF. The full variable domain, rest sourced from reference TRBV11-2 and TRBJ1-4, is EAGVAQSPRYKIIEKRQSVAFWCNPISGHATLYWYQQILGQGPKLLIQFQNNGVVDDSQLPKDRFSAERLKGVDSTLKIQPAKLEDSAVYLCASSLDRNEKLFFGSGTQLSVL.

This chain joins TRBV19 and TRBJ2-2, with D perhaps matching TRBD2 (6 bases). In germline, CDR1 is LNHDA, CDR2 SQIVND (reference sequence). Trimming cost V 4 bases and J 2 bases, with 11 bases left between them. CDR3 length equals 15 residues. CDR3 nucleotide sequence: TGTGCCAGTAGTACTGCGGGGTTAAACACCGGGGAGCTGTTTTTT. Protein sequence: CASSTAGLNTGELFF.